These 28 T cell receptor beta chains came from one sample sequenced in a study of cytomegalovirus exposure and HLA in healthy donors. 13 Jbeta primers and 60 Vbeta primers were used for the PCR. Some clones are missing from TCRdb's copy, which holds only in-frame ones; the method was immunoSEQ multiplex PCR. The data hold around 160,000 clones, with about three quarters observed a single time. The source material was PBMCs. Source of these receptors: a man aged 40-55 years in good health and CMV-seropositive.

This chain joins TRBV11-2 and TRBJ1-4, with TRBD1 identical over 7 bases. The CDR3 has 16 residues. Germline trimming cut 2 bases from V and 1 base from J; bases unmatched to any gene: 4. Germline CDR1 SGHAT, CDR2 FQNNGV. In DNA, the CDR3 is TGTGCCAGCAGCTTATCAGGGGGTGTAACTAATGAAAAACTGTTTTTT. This translates into CASSLSGGVTNEKLFF.

The CDR3 here is CASTFRDTQYF. In DNA form, the CDR3 reads TGTGCCAGCACTTTCCGAGATACGCAGTATTTT. The chain links TRBV5-4 to TRBJ2-3, with D unresolved. The CDR3 is 11 residues long. With 6 bases removed from V and 5 bases from J, the gap between germline ends came to 7 bases. In germline, CDR1 is SGHNT, CDR2 YYREEE (reference sequence).

The chain is built from TRBV9 and TRBJ2-2, with 9 bases that match TRBD2. The CDR3 totals 14 residues. Germline-derived CDR1 and CDR2 are SGDLS and YYNGEE. Trimming removed 2 bases from V and 5 bases from J; junction bases left unmatched: 1. CDR3 protein: CASSVGLATGELFF. The DNA for the CDR3 is TGTGCCAGCAGCGTTGGACTAGCGACCGGGGAGCTGTTTTTT.

The chain uses TRBV5-6 and TRBJ1-5, with D maybe TRBD1 (6 bases). Trimming took 4 bases from V and 2 from J, leaving 19 bases between them. The CDR3 is 17 amino acids. Per germline, CDR1 SGHDT and CDR2 YYEEEE. CDR3 in amino acids: CASSPRGEEGGNQPQHF. CDR3 in DNA: TGTGCCAGCAGCCCCCGGGGGGAGGAGGGGGGCAATCAGCCCCAGCATTTT.

The V call is TRBV7-2, the J call TRBJ1-5, with D perhaps matching TRBD1 (6 bases). Per the germline V gene, CDR1 is SGHTA and CDR2 is FQGNSA. There are 13 residues in the CDR3. V lost 1 base to trimming and J lost 7 bases, with 8 bases between them. The DNA for the CDR3 is TGTGCCAGCAGCTTAGAGGGGGTGCAGCCCCAGCATTTT. It specifies CASSLEGVQPQHF.

The V call is TRBV20-1, the J call TRBJ2-1; 8 nucleotides align to TRBD2. V gave up 6 bases and J gave up 13 bases; unmatched junction bases: 8. Looked up from germline, CDR1 is DFQATT and CDR2 is SNEGSKA (reference sequence). The CDR3 covers 11 residues. CDR3 region: CSAQLAESQFF. DNA for the CDR3: TGCAGTGCACAACTAGCGGAAAGTCAGTTCTTC.

This clone has just one count. The gene calls are TRBV7-8 and TRBJ2-5, with TRBD2 matching 8 bases. Germline CDR1 SGHVS, CDR2 FQNEAQ. The CDR3 covers 14 residues. V lost 5 bases, J lost 2 bases, and 4 bases stayed unmatched. The CDR3 DNA reads as TGTGCCAGCAGCCCGACTAGCGCTCAAGAGACCCAGTACTTC. Translation: CASSPTSAQETQYF.

V gene TRBV6-1 combines with J gene TRBJ2-7; D may be TRBD2 (6 bases). The length of the CDR3 is 14 residues. Trimming left V 5 bases short and J 7 bases short, with 18 bases between. Germline assignment: CDR1 MNHNS and CDR2 SASEGT. The CDR3 DNA reads TGTGCCAGCAGTATCCCCGGGACTGTCTGGGAGCAGTACTTC. Translated, it gives CASSIPGTVWEQYF.

The V call is TRBV6-6, the J call TRBJ1-1; 8 nucleotides agree with TRBD1. The germline V gene has CDR1 MNHNY and CDR2 SVGAGI (reference sequence). V trimming: 6 bases; J trimming: 13 bases; junction bases outside the gene matches: 7. The CDR3 consists of 11 residues. CDR3 amino acids: CASSPGQGVFF. The CDR3 nucleotides are TGTGCCAGCAGCCCCGGACAGGGTGTTTTCTTT.

The chain recombines TRBV9 with TRBJ2-3, with a possible D match to TRBD2 (6 bases). The germline V and J ends were trimmed by 4 bases and 2 bases, with 11 bases remaining between them. This CDR3 region has 14 residues. Germline V CDR1 and CDR2: SGDLS, YYNGEE. CDR3 loop: CASSPSGYTDTQYF. The CDR3 DNA sequence: TGTGCCAGCAGCCCGAGCGGGTACACAGATACGCAGTATTTT. The whole variable domain, filled in from reference TRBV9 and TRBJ2-3, reads DSGVTQTPKHLITATGQRVTLRCSPRSGDLSVYWYQQSLDQGLQFLIQYYNGEERAKGNILERFSAQQFPDLHSELNLSSLELGDSALYFCASSPSGYTDTQYFGPGTRLTVL.

This clone was found once. This chain connects TRBV11-2 to TRBJ1-1; tentative D call: TRBD1 (5 bases). This CDR3 region has 16 residues. V was pared by 5 bases and J by 2 bases, with 18 bases between. The germline CDR1 and CDR2 sequences are SGHAT and FQNNGV. The CDR3 spells CASSPPRDSRNTEAFF. The CDR3 DNA follows: TGTGCCAGCAGCCCACCGCGAGACAGCCGAAACACTGAAGCTTTCTTT.

The CDR3 loop is CATKEGLAGKETQYF. CDR3 nucleotides: TGTGCCACCAAGGAAGGACTAGCGGGAAAAGAGACCCAGTACTTC. The chain combines TRBV15 with TRBJ2-5; 12 bases match TRBD2. V lost 7 bases, J lost 3 bases, and 6 bases stayed unmatched. The CDR3 is made up of 15 amino acids. Per the germline V gene, CDR1 is LNHNV and CDR2 is YYDKDF (reference sequence). The full variable domain, with the rest looked up from reference TRBV15 and TRBJ2-5, is DAMVIQNPRYQVTQFGKPVTLSCSQTLNHNVMYWYQQKSSQAPKLLFHYYDKDFNNEADTPDNFQSRRPNTSFCFLDIRSPGLGDTAMYLCATKEGLAGKETQYFGPGTRLLVL.

The chain uses TRBV25-1 and TRBJ1-1, with D unresolved. V shed 0 bases and J shed 11 bases, with 10 bases lying between them. Germline V gene sequence: CDR1 MGHDK, CDR2 SYGVNS. This CDR3 has 12 residues. The CDR3 sequence: CASSEYKGRAFF. The CDR3 DNA sequence: TGTGCCAGCAGTGAATATAAAGGGAGGGCTTTCTTT. Based on the CDR3 plus reference TRBV25-1 and TRBJ1-1, the full variable domain is EADIYQTPRYLVIGTGKKITLECSQTMGHDKMYWYQQDPGMELHLIHYSYGVNSTEKGDLSSESTVSRIRTEHFPLTLESARPSHTSQYLCASSEYKGRAFFGQGTRLTVV.

This clone has only a few counts. The chain has TRBV4-3 and TRBJ2-7, with TRBD1 matching over 7 bases. The J segment lost 4 bases and the V segment lost 4 bases, leaving 7 bases of the junction unmatched. Germline V CDR1 and CDR2: LGHNA, YSLEER. The CDR3 runs to 14 residues. CDR3 nucleotides: TGCGCCAGCAGCCCCTGGACAGGAGTTTACGAGCAGTACTTC. Translation gives CASSPWTGVYEQYF.

The chain employs TRBV30 and TRBJ2-5; 16 bases match TRBD2. Judging by the DNA end, TRBJ2-7 fits better; the J call may be wrong. This CDR3 has 18 residues. Germline lookup yields CDR1 GTSNPN and CDR2 SVGIG (reference sequence). In DNA, the CDR3 is TGTGCCTGGAGAGAACCCCCGGGACTAGCGGGAGGGACCTACGAGCAGTACTTC. This translates into CAWREPPGLAGGTYEQYF.

The count of this clone is one. The gene calls are TRBV7-8 and TRBJ2-3, with a possible D match to TRBD1 (5 bases). The CDR3 sequence is 15 residues long. V lost 6 bases and J lost 0, with 13 bases in between. Per germline, CDR1 SGHVS and CDR2 FQNEAQ. CDR3 nucleotide sequence: TGTGCCAGCAGGGGGCTCTCTAGGAGCACAGATACGCAGTATTTT. Translating gives CASRGLSRSTDTQYF. The whole variable domain, filled in from reference TRBV7-8 and TRBJ2-3, reads GAGVSQSPRYKVAKRGQDVALRCDPISGHVSLFWYQQALGQGPEFLTYFQNEAQLDKSGLPSDRFFAERPEGSVSTLKIQRTQQEDSAVYLCASRGLSRSTDTQYFGPGTRLTVL.

The chain couples TRBV7-2 to TRBJ2-1, with a possible D match to TRBD1 (5 bases). The V and J ends lost 5 bases and 6 bases respectively, with 8 bases between them. The V gene's germline CDR1 is SGHTA and CDR2 FQGNSA. The CDR3 runs 12 residues. CDR3 coding DNA: TGTGCCAGCAGCCCCCAGGGCAATGAGCAGTTCTTC. It translates to CASSPQGNEQFF.

The rearrangement uses TRBV14 and TRBJ2-7; D is unresolved. The germline gives CDR1 SGHDN, CDR2 FVKESK. This CDR3 has 15 amino acids. V was pared by 4 bases and J by 3 bases, with 16 bases between. CDR3: CASSLPRLDRYEQYF. The CDR3 DNA reads as TGTGCCAGCAGCCTCCCACGGCTAGATCGCTACGAGCAGTACTTC.

The CDR3 bases are TGTGCCGGGCAGGGGACGACGGCTGGAAACACCATATATTTT. It codes for CAGQGTTAGNTIYF. The rearrangement joins TRBV30 to TRBJ1-3, with D possibly matching TRBD1 (6 bases). Germline V lookup: CDR1 GTSNPN, CDR2 SVGIG (reference sequence). V dropped 8 bases and J dropped 2 bases, with 16 bases sitting between them. The CDR3 is made up of 14 amino acids.

This clone was recorded once. For the CDR3, the DNA is TGTGCCAGCAGCTTCCCGGGAGTCTCTGGAAACACCATATATTTT. Amino acid sequence: CASSFPGVSGNTIYF. The chain joins TRBV5-8 to TRBJ1-3; D gene uncertain. The V gene lost 2 bases and the J gene lost 0 bases, with 9 bases spanning the gap. The CDR3 contains 15 residues. Germline V gene sequence: CDR1 SGHTS, CDR2 YDEGEE.

J is TRBJ1-2 and V is TRBV30, with 11 bases that match TRBD1. This CDR3 has 17 amino acids. CDR1 is GTSNPN, CDR2 SVGIG, per germline (reference sequence). Trimming cost V 0 bases and J 4 bases; bases outside gene matches: 10. CDR3: CAWSVRTGGAAVYGYTF. The CDR3 bases are TGTGCCTGGAGTGTAAGGACAGGGGGCGCGGCGGTCTATGGCTACACCTTC.

The chain employs TRBV18 and TRBJ1-1, with D possibly being TRBD1 (6 bases). Trimming cost V 7 bases and J 1 base, with 16 bases left between them. This CDR3 contains 15 residues. Germline V CDR1 and CDR2: KGHSH, LQKENI. The CDR3 DNA sequence: TGTGCCAGCTTTCCGAGACAGGCCCGGAACACTGAAGCTTTCTTT. This translates into CASFPRQARNTEAFF. Supplemented by reference TRBV18 and TRBJ1-1, the full variable domain reads NAGVMQNPRHLVRRRGQEARLRCSPMKGHSHVYWYRQLPEEGLKFMVYLQKENIIDESGMPKERFSAEFPKEGPSILRIQQVVRGDSAAYFCASFPRQARNTEAFFGQGTRLTVV.

V usage is TRBV7-9 and J usage is TRBJ1-5, with D perhaps matching TRBD1 (6 bases). This CDR3 spans 15 amino acids. Germline CDR1 reads SEHNR; CDR2 reads FQNEAQ (reference sequence). Trimming pared 1 base from V and 4 bases from J, leaving 11 bases between. CDR3 region: CASSLGGRGNQPQHF. CDR3 in DNA: TGTGCCAGCAGCTTAGGGGGGCGCGGGAATCAGCCCCAGCATTTT. The entire variable domain, with the rest obtained from reference TRBV7-9 and TRBJ1-5, is as follows: DTGVSQNPRHKITKRGQNVTFRCDPISEHNRLYWYRQTLGQGPEFLTYFQNEAQLEKSRLLSDRFSAERPKGSFSTLEIQRTEQGDSAMYLCASSLGGRGNQPQHFGDGTRLSIL.

The rearrangement uses TRBV7-9 and TRBJ2-7; D is unresolved. Germline CDR1 and CDR2: SEHNR and FQNEAQ (reference sequence). The V gene lost 2 bases and the J gene lost 0 bases, with 5 bases spanning the gap. CDR3 length equals 13 residues. CDR3 sequence: CASSLSDSYEQYF. Written as DNA, the CDR3 is TGTGCCAGCAGCTTAAGCGACTCCTACGAGCAGTACTTC.

About this clone: Additional DNA sequences in this sample encode the identical CDR3. The chain links TRBV4-3 to TRBJ1-3, with D maybe TRBD1 (5 bases). The V gene's germline CDR1 is LGHNA and CDR2 YSLEER. This CDR3 has 15 residues. V was pared by 2 bases and J by 0 bases, with 8 bases between. Here the CDR3 reads CASSQIDSSGNTIYF. In DNA, the CDR3 is TGCGCCAGCAGCCAAATTGACAGCTCTGGAAACACCATATATTTT.

This chain uses TRBV5-1 with TRBJ2-2, with 10 bases identical to TRBD2. After removal of 4 bases from V and 6 bases from J, the junction contained 6 bases not matched to a gene. Looked up from germline, CDR1 is SGHRS and CDR2 is YFSETQ. There are 15 residues in the CDR3. The CDR3: CASSLALAGAGELFF. The CDR3 DNA reads as TGCGCCAGCAGCCTGGCCCTAGCGGGAGCCGGGGAGCTGTTTTTT.

V usage is TRBV28 and J usage is TRBJ1-4; D might be TRBD1 (6 bases). The V end was cut by 7 bases, the J end by 8 bases, with 17 bases between. This CDR3 comprises 14 residues. CDR1 MDHEN and CDR2 SYDVKM come from the germline V gene. The CDR3 nucleotides read TGTGCCAGCAACCGGGAGGGGGGAAGCGAAAAACTGTTTTTT. As protein: CASNREGGSEKLFF.

This rearrangement joins TRBV5-1 to TRBJ2-5; no clear D. Germline CDR1 is SGHRS and CDR2 is YFSETQ. V was clipped by 2 bases and J by 2 bases, with 7 bases between them. This CDR3 contains 13 residues. The CDR3 coding sequence is TGCGCCAGCAGCTTCCAGGTACAAGAGACCCAGTACTTC. Protein: CASSFQVQETQYF.